Presented here are 11 T cell receptor beta chains from one specimen sequenced in a study of blood T cell repertoires in COVID-19 (dated by TCRdb to 2020 to 2021). Library creation used the immunoSEQ multiplex PCR assay. Imported from immuneACCESS, the table was reduced by TCRdb to in-frame sequences with V and J called. These copies leave out some clones; in studies compared against another copy, an unresolved V gene accounts for under half, and the cause of the remainder is not known. Within this sample are 350,000 or so clones, with around 89% of them counted one time only. The top ten clonotypes cover 1.5% to 2% of the sample. The sample comprised peripheral blood. These receptors all stem from a young woman with COVID-19, enrolled during active disease.

This clone came up once. V usage is TRBV3-1 (or the pseudogene TRBV3-2) and J usage is TRBJ1-4; no clear D. CDR3 length: 12 residues. Germline lookup yields CDR1 LGHDT and CDR2 YNNKEL (reference sequence). V was cut by 1 base and J by 8 bases, with 5 bases left in between. The CDR3 nucleotides read TGTGCCAGCAGCCAAGCGAGAGAAAAACTGTTTTTT. Protein: CASSQAREKLFF.

The CDR3 DNA reads as TGTGCCAGCAGTTACATCCCCGGGGCAGGGGGCAGCTACAATGAGCAGTTCTTC. It encodes CASSYIPGAGGSYNEQFF. V is TRBV6-2 or TRBV6-3 and J is TRBJ2-1, with 8 bases lining up with TRBD1. The CDR3 is 18 residues long. The J segment lost 3 bases and the V segment lost 2 bases, leaving 12 bases of the junction unmatched. The germline CDR1 and CDR2 sequences are MNHEY and SVGEGT.

This sequence joins TRBV24-1 and TRBJ2-3; D gene ambiguous. This CDR3 contains 13 residues. V lost 4 bases to trimming and J lost 2 bases, with 6 bases between them. Germline CDR1 and CDR2: KGHDR and SFDVKD. CDR3 amino acids: CATSDSHTDTQYF. The CDR3 nucleotides read TGTGCCACCAGTGACTCACACACAGATACGCAGTATTTT.

This sequence joins TRBV6-6 and TRBJ1-6, with TRBD1 matching over 7 bases. Germline CDR1 reads MNHNY; CDR2 reads SVGAGI (reference sequence). CDR3 length: 15 amino acids. V shed 5 bases, J shed 6 bases, and the junction held 7 bases outside the gene matches. The CDR3 bases are TGTGCCAGCAGTGACAGGACAGGTCTTAATTCACCCCTCCACTTT. Translating it yields CASSDRTGLNSPLHF.

The chain combines TRBV6-5 with TRBJ2-3, with TRBD2 matching 7 bases. Per the germline V gene, CDR1 is MNHEY and CDR2 is SVGAGI. The CDR3 extends over 14 amino acids. Germline trimming cut 8 bases from V and 2 bases from J; bases unmatched to any gene: 7. DNA for the CDR3: TGTGCCAGCGGGACGGGGGGAGACACAGATACGCAGTATTTT. This sequence encodes CASGTGGDTDTQYF.

This chain connects TRBV5-1 to TRBJ1-5; unclear D gene. The V end was cut by 1 base, the J end by 0 bases, with 11 bases between. In germline, CDR1 is SGHRS, CDR2 YFSETQ. This CDR3 has 16 amino acids. Here the CDR3 DNA reads TGCGCCAGCAGCTTGCTAGGCTTAGATAGCAATCAGCCCCAGCATTTT. Translation: CASSLLGLDSNQPQHF.

The CDR3 DNA reads TGCGCCAGCAGCTTGGCCCAACTACCAAACATGAACACTGAAGCTTTCTTT. Its protein product is CASSLAQLPNMNTEAFF. The rearrangement links TRBV5-1 to TRBJ1-1; D ambiguous. Trimming cost V 0 bases and J 0 bases, with 15 bases left between them. The CDR3 totals 17 residues. Looked up from germline, CDR1 is SGHRS and CDR2 is YFSETQ.

This clone showed up just a few times. The J gene is TRBJ2-7, the V gene TRBV7-2; TRBD1 matches at 9 bases. The V segment lost 5 bases and the J segment 7 bases; nucleotides outside the gene matches: 9. Germline V gene data show CDR1 as SGHTA and CDR2 as FQGNSA. This CDR3 spans 14 amino acids. The DNA of the CDR3 is TGTGCCAGCAGCCCAAGCACAGGGGGCCGAGAGCAGTACTTC. Its translation is CASSPSTGGREQYF. The full variable domain, completed using reference TRBV7-2 and TRBJ2-7, is GAGVSQSPSNKVTEKGKDVELRCDPISGHTALYWYRQSLGQGLEFLIYFQGNSAPDKSGLPSDRFSAERTGGSVSTLTIQRTQQEDSAVYLCASSPSTGGREQYFGPGTRLTVT.

The rearrangement joins TRBV5-4 to TRBJ1-4; D is uncertain. The CDR3 runs to 15 residues. The V gene's germline CDR1 is SGHNT and CDR2 YYREEE (reference sequence). Trimming cost V 4 bases and J 4 bases, with 14 bases left between them. The CDR3, as DNA: TGTGCCAGCAGCCGGGAGCCAAGGAGTAATGAAAAACTGTTTTTT. Protein: CASSREPRSNEKLFF.

The rearrangement uses TRBV6-5 and TRBJ1-2, with D tentatively TRBD1 (5 bases). CDR3 size: 14 residues. The germline gives CDR1 MNHEY, CDR2 SVGAGI. Between the trimmed V and J ends, which lost 6 bases and 8 bases, there was a span of 19 bases. In DNA form, the CDR3 reads TGTGCCAGCAGATCGCCAGGAGGGAGGGACGGCTACACCTTC. Its translation is CASRSPGGRDGYTF.

The J gene is TRBJ2-5, the V gene TRBV2, with 11 bases lining up with TRBD2. Germline assignment: CDR1 SNHLY and CDR2 FYNNEI. J lost 7 bases, V lost 6 bases, and 4 bases had no gene match. The CDR3 runs 13 residues. The CDR3 bases are TGTGCCAGCAGAGGGACTAGCGGTTGGACCCAGTACTTC. The encoded protein is CASRGTSGWTQYF.